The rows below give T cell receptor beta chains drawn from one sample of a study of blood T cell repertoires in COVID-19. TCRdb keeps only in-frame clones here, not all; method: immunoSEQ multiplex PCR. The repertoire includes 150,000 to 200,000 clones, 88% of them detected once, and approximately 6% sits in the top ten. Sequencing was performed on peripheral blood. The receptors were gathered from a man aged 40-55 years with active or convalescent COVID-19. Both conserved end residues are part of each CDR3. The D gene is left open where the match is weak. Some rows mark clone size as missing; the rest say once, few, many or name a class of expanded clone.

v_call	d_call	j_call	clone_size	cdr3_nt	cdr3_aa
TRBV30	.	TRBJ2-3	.	TGTGCCTGGACCGGCCCATTCGGGGCAGATACGCAGTATTTT	CAWTGPFGADTQYF
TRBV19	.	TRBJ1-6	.	TGTGCCAGTAGTATAAGGGGGGGGGAGACTAATTCACCCCTCCACTTT	CASSIRGGETNSPLHF
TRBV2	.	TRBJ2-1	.	TGTGCCAGCGGAGGAGGCTTGGGGAATGAGCAGTTCTTC	CASGGGLGNEQFF
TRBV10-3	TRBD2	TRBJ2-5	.	TGTGCCATCAGTGAAGGCGGGAGGGCCAGTAGGGAGACCCAGTACTTC	CAISEGGRASRETQYF
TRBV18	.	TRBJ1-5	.	TGTGCCAGCTCACCACCGGGCGGGGCACAGCCCCAGCATTTT	CASSPPGGAQPQHF
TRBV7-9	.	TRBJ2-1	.	TGTGCCAGCAGCTTTAATCGGGACAATGAGCAGTTCTTC	CASSFNRDNEQFF
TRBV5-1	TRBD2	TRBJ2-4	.	TGCGCCAGCAGCTCAGTCGGACTAGCGGGAAGATCTAACATTCAGTACTTC	CASSSVGLAGRSNIQYF
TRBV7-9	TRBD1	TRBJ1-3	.	TGTGCCAGCAGCTTAGCGTTAACAGGGGGCACCTCTGGAAACACCATATATTTT	CASSLALTGGTSGNTIYF
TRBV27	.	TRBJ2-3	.	TGTGCCAGCAGTTTATGGAGAACGCATAAAGATACGCAGTATTTT	CASSLWRTHKDTQYF
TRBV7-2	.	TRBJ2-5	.	TGTGCCAGCAGCTTCCGGGGGACCCAGTACTTC	CASSFRGTQYF
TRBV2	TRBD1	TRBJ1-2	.	TGTGCCAGCAGTGAACTGGGGACAGGGTCGAGGTATTACACCTTC	CASSELGTGSRYYTF
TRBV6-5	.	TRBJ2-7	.	TGTGCCAGCAAGGCCAGGTCCTACGAGCAGTACTTC	CASKARSYEQYF
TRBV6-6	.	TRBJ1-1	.	TGTGCCAGCAGTTACTCGTTACAGCGGACTGAAGCTTTCTTT	CASSYSLQRTEAFF
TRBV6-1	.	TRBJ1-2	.	TGTGCCAGCAGTGAATATCAGAACAACTATGGCTACACCTTC	CASSEYQNNYGYTF
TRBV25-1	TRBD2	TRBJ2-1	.	TGTGCCAGCCAACCCACCGGGACTAGACTAGTTGAGCAGTTCTTC	CASQPTGTRLVEQFF
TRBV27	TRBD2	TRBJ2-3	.	TGTGCCAGCAGTCCGCTAGCGGGAGTCGTTGGGGATACGCAGTATTTT	CASSPLAGVVGDTQYF
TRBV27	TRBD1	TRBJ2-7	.	TGTGCCAGCGGCCGCAGGACAGGGACTTCCTACGAGCAGTACTTC	CASGRRTGTSYEQYF
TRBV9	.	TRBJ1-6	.	TGTGCCAGCAGCGCGCCGGGTTCCTATAATTCACCCCTCCACTTT	CASSAPGSYNSPLHF
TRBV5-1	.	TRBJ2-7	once	TGCGCCAGCAGCTTGGATTCAGGCTACGAGCAGTACTTC	CASSLDSGYEQYF
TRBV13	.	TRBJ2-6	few	TGTGCCAGCAGCCCCGCAGGGCCCAGCTCTGGGGCCAACGTCCTGACTTTC	CASSPAGPSSGANVLTF
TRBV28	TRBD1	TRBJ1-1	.	TGTGCCAGCAGTTTGGGGACAGGGTTCAACACTGAAGCTTTCTTT	CASSLGTGFNTEAFF
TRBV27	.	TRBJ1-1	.	TGTGCCAGCAGCTTACTGGGACAGAACACTGAAGCTTTCTTT	CASSLLGQNTEAFF
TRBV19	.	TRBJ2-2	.	TGTGCCAGTAGGGGGGGAGGCATTACGAACACCGGGGAGCTGTTTTTT	CASRGGGITNTGELFF
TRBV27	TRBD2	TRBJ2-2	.	TGTGCCAGCAGTTTATCTCGGGGGGCGAACACCGGGGAGCTGTTTTTT	CASSLSRGANTGELFF
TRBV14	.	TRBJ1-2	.	TGTGCCAGCAGCCGCCGACAGGCCCGACAAGCTAACTATGGCTACACCTTC	CASSRRQARQANYGYTF
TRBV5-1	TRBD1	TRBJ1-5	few	TGCGCCAGCAGACAGGGGGCAGAGGGCAATCAGCCCCAGCATTTT	CASRQGAEGNQPQHF
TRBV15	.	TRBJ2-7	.	TGTGCCACCAGCAGAAAGACGGGGGTCTTCCCCTACGAGCAGTACTTC	CATSRKTGVFPYEQYF
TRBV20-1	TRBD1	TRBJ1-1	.	TGCAGTGCTAGTACGGGGACAGTGAACACTGAAGCTTTCTTT	CSASTGTVNTEAFF